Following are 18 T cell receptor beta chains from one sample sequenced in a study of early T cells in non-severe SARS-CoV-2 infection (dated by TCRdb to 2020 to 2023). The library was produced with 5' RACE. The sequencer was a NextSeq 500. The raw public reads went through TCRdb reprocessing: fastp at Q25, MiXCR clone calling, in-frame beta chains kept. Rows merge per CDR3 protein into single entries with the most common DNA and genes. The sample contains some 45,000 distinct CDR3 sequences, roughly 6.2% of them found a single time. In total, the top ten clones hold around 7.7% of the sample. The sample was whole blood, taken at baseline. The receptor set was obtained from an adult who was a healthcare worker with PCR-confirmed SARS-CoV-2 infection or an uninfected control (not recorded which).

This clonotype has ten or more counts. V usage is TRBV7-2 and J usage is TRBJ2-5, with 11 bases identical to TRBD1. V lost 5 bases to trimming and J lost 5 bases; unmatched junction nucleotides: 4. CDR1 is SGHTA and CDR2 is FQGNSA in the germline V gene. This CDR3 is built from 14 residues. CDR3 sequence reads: CASSQRTGGETQYF. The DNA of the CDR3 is TGTGCCAGCAGCCAGAGGACAGGGGGCGAGACCCAGTACTTC.

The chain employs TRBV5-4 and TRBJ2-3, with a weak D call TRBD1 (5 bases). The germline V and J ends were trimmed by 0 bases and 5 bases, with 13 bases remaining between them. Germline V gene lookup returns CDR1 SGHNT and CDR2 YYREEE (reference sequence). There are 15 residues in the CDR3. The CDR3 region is CASSLGSQGVDTQYF. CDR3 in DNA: TGTGCCAGCAGCTTGGGTAGCCAGGGTGTAGATACGCAGTATTTT.

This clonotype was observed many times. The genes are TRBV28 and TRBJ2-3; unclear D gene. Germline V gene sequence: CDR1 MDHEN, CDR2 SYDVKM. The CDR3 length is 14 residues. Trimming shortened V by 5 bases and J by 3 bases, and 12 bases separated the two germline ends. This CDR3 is CASSTPWGTDTQYF. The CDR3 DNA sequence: TGTGCCAGCAGTACCCCGTGGGGTACAGATACGCAGTATTTT.

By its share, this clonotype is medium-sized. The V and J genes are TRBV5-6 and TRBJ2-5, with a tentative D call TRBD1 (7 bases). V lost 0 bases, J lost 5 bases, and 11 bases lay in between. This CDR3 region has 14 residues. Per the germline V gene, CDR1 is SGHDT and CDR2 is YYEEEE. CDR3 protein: CASSLGQGGETQYF. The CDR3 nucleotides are TGTGCCAGCAGCTTGGGACAGGGAGGTGAGACCCAGTACTTC.

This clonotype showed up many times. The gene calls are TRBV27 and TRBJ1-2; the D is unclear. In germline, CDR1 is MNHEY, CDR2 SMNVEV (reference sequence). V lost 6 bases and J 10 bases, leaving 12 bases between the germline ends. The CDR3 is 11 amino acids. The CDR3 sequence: CASSQYQAYTF. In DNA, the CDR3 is TGTGCCAGCAGCCAATATCAGGCCTACACCTTC.

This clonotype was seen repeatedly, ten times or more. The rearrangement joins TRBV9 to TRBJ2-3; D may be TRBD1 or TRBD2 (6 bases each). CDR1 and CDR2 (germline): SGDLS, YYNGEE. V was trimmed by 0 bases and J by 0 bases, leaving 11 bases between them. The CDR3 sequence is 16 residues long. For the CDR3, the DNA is TGTGCCAGCAGCGTAGGTAGGGGGACTAGCACAGATACGCAGTATTTT. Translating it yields CASSVGRGTSTDTQYF.

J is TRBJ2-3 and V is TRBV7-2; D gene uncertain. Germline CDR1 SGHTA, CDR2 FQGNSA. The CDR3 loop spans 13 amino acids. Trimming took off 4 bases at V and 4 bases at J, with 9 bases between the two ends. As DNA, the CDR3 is TGTGCCAGCAGCTCGATGGCAGCAGATACGCAGTATTTT. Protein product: CASSSMAADTQYF.

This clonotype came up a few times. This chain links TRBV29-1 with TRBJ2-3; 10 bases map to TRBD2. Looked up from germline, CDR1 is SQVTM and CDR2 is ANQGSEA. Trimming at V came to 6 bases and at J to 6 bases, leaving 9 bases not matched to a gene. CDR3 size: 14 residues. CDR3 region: CSVERGGPWDTQYF. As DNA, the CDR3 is TGCAGCGTAGAGCGGGGGGGCCCATGGGATACGCAGTATTTT.

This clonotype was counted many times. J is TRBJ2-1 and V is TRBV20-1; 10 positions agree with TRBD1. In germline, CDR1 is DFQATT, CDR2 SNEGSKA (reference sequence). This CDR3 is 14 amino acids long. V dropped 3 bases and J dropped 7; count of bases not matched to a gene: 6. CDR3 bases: TGCAGTGCTAGTCGGGGACAGGGGTCGAATGAGCAGTTCTTC. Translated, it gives CSASRGQGSNEQFF.

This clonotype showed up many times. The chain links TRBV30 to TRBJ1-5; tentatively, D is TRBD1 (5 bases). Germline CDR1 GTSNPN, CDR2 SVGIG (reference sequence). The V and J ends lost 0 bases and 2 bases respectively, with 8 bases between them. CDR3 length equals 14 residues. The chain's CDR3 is CAWSVGPGNQPQHF. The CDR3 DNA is TGTGCCTGGAGTGTGGGGCCGGGCAATCAGCCCCAGCATTTT.

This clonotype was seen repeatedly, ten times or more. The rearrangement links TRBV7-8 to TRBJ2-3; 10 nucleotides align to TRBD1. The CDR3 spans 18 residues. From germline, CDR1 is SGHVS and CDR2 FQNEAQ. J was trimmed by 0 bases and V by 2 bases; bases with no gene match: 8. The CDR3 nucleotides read TGTGCCAGCAGCTTAACGGACAGGGGGACAACTAGCACAGATACGCAGTATTTT. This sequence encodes CASSLTDRGTTSTDTQYF.

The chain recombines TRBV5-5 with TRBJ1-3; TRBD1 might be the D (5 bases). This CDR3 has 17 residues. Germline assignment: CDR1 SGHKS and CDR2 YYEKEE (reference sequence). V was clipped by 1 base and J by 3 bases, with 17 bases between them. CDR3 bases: TGTGCCAGCAGCTTGCTCAGGGAGAGTTCTCGTGGAAACACCATATATTTT. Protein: CASSLLRESSRGNTIYF.

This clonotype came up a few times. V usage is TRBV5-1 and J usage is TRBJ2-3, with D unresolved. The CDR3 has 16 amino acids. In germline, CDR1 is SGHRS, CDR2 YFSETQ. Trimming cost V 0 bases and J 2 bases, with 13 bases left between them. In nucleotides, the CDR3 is TGCGCCAGCAGCTTGGCCTTCGTAGCTTCCACAGATACGCAGTATTTT. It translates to CASSLAFVASTDTQYF.

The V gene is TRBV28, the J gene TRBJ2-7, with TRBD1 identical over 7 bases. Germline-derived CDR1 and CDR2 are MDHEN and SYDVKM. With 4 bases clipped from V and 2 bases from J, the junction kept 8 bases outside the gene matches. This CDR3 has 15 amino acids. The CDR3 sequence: CASSSPGTATYEQYF. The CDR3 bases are TGTGCCAGCAGTTCCCCTGGGACAGCAACCTACGAGCAGTACTTC.

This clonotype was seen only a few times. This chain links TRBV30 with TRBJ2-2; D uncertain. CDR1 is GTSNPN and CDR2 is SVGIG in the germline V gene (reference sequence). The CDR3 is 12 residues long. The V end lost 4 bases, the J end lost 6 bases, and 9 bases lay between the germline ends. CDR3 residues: CAWNSVPGELFF. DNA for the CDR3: TGTGCCTGGAACTCCGTTCCCGGGGAGCTGTTTTTT.

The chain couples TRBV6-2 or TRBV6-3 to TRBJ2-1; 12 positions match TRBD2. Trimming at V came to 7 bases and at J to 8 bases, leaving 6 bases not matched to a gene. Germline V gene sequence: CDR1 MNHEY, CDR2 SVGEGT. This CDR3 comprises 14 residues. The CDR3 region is CASIGLAGSDEQFF. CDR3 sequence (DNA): TGTGCCAGCATTGGACTAGCGGGGAGCGATGAGCAGTTCTTC.

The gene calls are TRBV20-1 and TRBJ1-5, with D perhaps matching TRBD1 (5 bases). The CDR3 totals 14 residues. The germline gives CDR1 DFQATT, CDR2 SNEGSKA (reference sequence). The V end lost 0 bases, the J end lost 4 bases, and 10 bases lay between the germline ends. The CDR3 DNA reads TGCAGTGCTAGAGATGGGGGTAGGAATCAGCCCCAGCATTTT. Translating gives CSARDGGRNQPQHF.

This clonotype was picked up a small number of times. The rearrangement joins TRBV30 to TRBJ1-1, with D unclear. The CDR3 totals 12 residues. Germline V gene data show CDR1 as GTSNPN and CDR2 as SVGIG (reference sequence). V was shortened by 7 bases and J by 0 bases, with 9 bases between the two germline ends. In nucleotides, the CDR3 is TGTGCCTCCCAACTCATGAACACTGAAGCTTTCTTT. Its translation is CASQLMNTEAFF.